Given below is one TCR beta chain in context. This clonotype has a handful of counts. The specificity of this receptor is unknown. No per-base quality is available; no much larger clone lies one base away. This specimen comes from a study of molecular identifiers for immune sequencing clone quantification (dated by TCRdb to the late 2010s). Background on the whole study: For a replicate experiment, RNA from around 20,000 or 99,000 naive CD8 T cells was divided into five aliquots, and four of the five aliquots were sequenced. This methods study used CD8 T cells to benchmark TCR RNA copy counting and molecular-identifier clustering-based TCR repertoire sequencing (MIDCIRS).

Points the paper makes about the study in general: Spiked-in Jurkat TCR RNA equal to a single cell's worth was reported to be detectable even within one million naive CD8 T cells. In CMV-specific effector cells, clones with more than 20 RNA copies accounted for over 99% of molecules, whereas in naive cells such clones accounted for under 1%. Modeling estimated about three recovered TCR RNA copies per cell, compared with about 10 by digital PCR, which implies approximately 30% capture efficiency. Naive libraries contained spiked-in Jurkat TCR RNA (around ten copies' worth), which is not part of the donor repertoire. Highly expanded clone sizes could be underestimated if identical TCR molecules share a barcode. When barcode sub-clustering was not used, chimeric consensus sequences inflated TCR diversity, with chimeras reaching as high as 47%.

Library preparation was by PCR. The sequencing machine was a NextSeq 500. Bulk TCR libraries were made following a previously described method, with the TCR primers given in Table S5. Purification of total RNA was performed with the Qiagen AllPrep DNA/RNA kit. Before analysis, reads from multiple sequencing runs of the same library were pooled. The source study handled its data this way. Reads were retained only if the reads had an exact TCR constant sequence, and the retained reads were trimmed to 150 nt and grouped according to their 12-nt molecular barcodes. Reads inside each barcode group were sub-clustered using a 15% Levenshtein threshold, and a quality-weighted consensus sequence was constructed for each RNA molecule. Non-functional sequences were filtered out, along with any lower-count sequence sitting one edit away from another sequence. Barcode sub-clusters with fewer than 20% of the maximum read count were removed, based on fitting two negative binomial distributions. In-frame beta chains were kept once TCRdb had trimmed the public reads at Q25 with fastp and called clones with MiXCR. Rows with a matching CDR3 protein are joined into one entry that keeps the most common DNA and genes. The V and J calls here are based on TCRdb, not the publication. The sample table shows under 800,000 distinct CDR3 sequences, and less than 30% are seen once. The top ten hold roughly 0.83% of the sample.

Naive CD8 T cell libraries were made from 20,000 to 1,000,000 sorted cells using 10%, 30% or 50% of purified RNA. Naive CD8 T cells were FACS-sorted as CD8+CD4-CCR7+CD45RA+ on a BD FACSAria II into RLT Plus buffer. Detection sensitivity was tested by spiking Jurkat RNA equal to 9 to 10 TCR copies' worth into samples containing about 20,000-1,000,000 naive CD8 T cells. Enrichment of CD8 T cells was performed with RosetteSep CD8+ T Cell Enrichment Cocktail and Ficoll-Paque, after which ACK red cell lysis was carried out. Sample: naive CD8+ T cells from blood, with Jurkat cell RNA spiked in. In the paper's terms, the cell subset or site label means: FACS-sorted CD8+CD4-CCR7+CD45RA+ naive T cells. The clonotype was recovered from a human donor in good health. Some libraries in this study had Jurkat cell RNA spiked in.

Here is the DNA: TGTGCCAGCAGTGAAGCGCGTCGCGAGCAGTACTTC. This translates into CASSEARREQYF. The sequence is built from TRBV6-1 and TRBJ2-7; no confident D gene assignment can be made. The CDR3 measures 12 amino acids from cysteine to phenylalanine. The kept DNA is CDR3 alone, 36 bases in frame from the first base. The V and J ends are trimmed by 0 bases and 6 bases, leaving 6 bases between them. From a lookup of the germline V gene, CDR1 and CDR2 are MNHNS and SASEGT.